Sequencing of this T cell receptor (beta chain) was carried out in a study of identical twins. Via MiXCR, TCRdb re-called the 5' RACE reads, giving one row per CDR3 protein. The sample lists hundreds of thousands of distinct CDR3 sequences, around 21% occurring once. Germline V gives CDR1 DFQATT, CDR2 SNEGSKA (reference sequence). The CDR3 sequence is 17 residues long. J lost 0 bases, V lost 3 bases, and 10 bases had no gene match. These data also featured in a second study, about T cells expressing NK-cell markers. That paper notes: All TCR beta repertoires analysed originated from sorted CD3+CD56+NKG2C+, CD3+CD56+NKG2C- and CD3+CD56-NKG2C+ T cells. Where several donors were concerned, these clonotypes also led the CD3+CD56-NKG2C+ fraction.

What was sequenced was PBMCs. This clonotype was obtained from a woman aged 18-29 years in good health. The chain has TRBV20-1 and TRBJ2-2, with 7 nucleotides matching TRBD1. The chain's CDR3 is CSASRLGQFANTGELFF. The CDR3 bases are TGCAGTGCTAGCCGGTTGGGACAGTTCGCGAACACCGGGGAGCTGTTTTTT.